This TCR beta chain was identified in a study of blood T cell repertoires in COVID-19. Across the whole study: Specimens from acute and convalescent COVID-19 originated in the United States, Italy and Spain. PBMCs, B-cell-depleted T cells, or T cells were the source of the cDNA or gDNA that made up the material.

The Seattle site enrolled patients during active infection and followed them longitudinally. Original handling: Estimated nucleated cell counts came from reference gene primer amplification. TCRdb keeps only in-frame clones here, not all; method: immunoSEQ multiplex PCR. V and J calls and clone size are given by that table; D and trimming were obtained from the DNA. The sample gives some 200,000 clones, 75% to 85% of which show up once; approximately 2.4% is in the top ten. The CDR3 loop spans 14 amino acids. J gave up 7 bases and V 4 bases, and 9 bases lay outside the gene matches. Germline V gives CDR1 MNHEY, CDR2 SMNVEV (reference sequence).

Sequencing was done on a sample of peripheral blood. This receptor was obtained from a woman in her 70s with COVID-19, enrolled during active disease. This sequence joins TRBV27 and TRBJ2-7; 8 bases line up with TRBD1. The CDR3 loop reads CASSWSQGAGEQYF. CDR3 sequence (DNA): TGTGCCAGCAGTTGGTCCCAGGGGGCAGGGGAGCAGTACTTC.